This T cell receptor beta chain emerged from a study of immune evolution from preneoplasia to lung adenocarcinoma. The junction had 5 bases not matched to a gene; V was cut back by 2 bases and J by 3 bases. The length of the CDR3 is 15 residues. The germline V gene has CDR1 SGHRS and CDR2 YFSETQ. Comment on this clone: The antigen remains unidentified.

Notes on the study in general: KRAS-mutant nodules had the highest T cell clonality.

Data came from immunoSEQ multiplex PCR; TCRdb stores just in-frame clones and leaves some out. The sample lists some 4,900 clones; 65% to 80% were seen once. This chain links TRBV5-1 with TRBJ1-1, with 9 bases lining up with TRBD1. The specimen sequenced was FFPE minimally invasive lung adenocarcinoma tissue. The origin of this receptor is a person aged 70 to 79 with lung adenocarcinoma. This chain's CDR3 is CASSLGTGKDTEAFF. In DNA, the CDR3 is TGCGCCAGCAGCTTAGGGACAGGGAAGGACACTGAAGCTTTCTTT.